This TCR beta chain derives from a study of shared clonotypes between healthy human individuals. About the research overall: The study drew on a couple of women and a few men aged 18 to 49 as donors. General study results and limits: Around 5.4% of naive CD4 clonotypes were common to a few donors.

With regard to this clone: Its matching antigen is unknown. The sample has other DNA sequences that encode this CDR3 too.

Replicate PCRs from sorted subsets contained roughly 200 ng DNA, which is around 30,000 T cell genomes. The protocol was immunoSEQ multiplex PCR, while the TCRdb copy is restricted to in-frame clones and leaves out a portion. Altogether under 1,100,000 clones are present, roughly 70% being singletons, with the ten largest covering approximately 1.5%. This CDR3 has 12 amino acids. Between the trimmed V and J ends, which lost 5 bases and 7 bases, there was a span of 9 bases. Germline lookup yields CDR1 GTSNPN and CDR2 SVGIG (reference sequence). The genes are TRBV30 and TRBJ1-6; D call uncertain. Material for sequencing was memory CD4+ T cells sorted from blood. The sample's subset: CD45RA-negative fraction. This clonotype was obtained from a man between 18 and 35 years old in good health. In nucleotides, the CDR3 is TGTGCCTGGGGACGGAACAATTCACCCCTCCACTTT. Translated: CAWGRNNSPLHF.